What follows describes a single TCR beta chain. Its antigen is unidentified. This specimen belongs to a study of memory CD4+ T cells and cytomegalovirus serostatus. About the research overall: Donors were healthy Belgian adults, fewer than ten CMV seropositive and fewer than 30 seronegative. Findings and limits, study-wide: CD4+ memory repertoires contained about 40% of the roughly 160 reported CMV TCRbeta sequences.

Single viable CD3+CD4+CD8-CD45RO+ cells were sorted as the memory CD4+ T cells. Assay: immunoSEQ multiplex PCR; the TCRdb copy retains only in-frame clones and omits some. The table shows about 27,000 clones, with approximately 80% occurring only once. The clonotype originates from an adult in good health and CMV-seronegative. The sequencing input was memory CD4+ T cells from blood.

CDR3 sequence: CASSGQGASFGEKLFF. The CDR3 nucleotides read TGCGCCAGCTCCGGACAGGGGGCCTCATTCGGGGAAAAACTGTTTTTT. This chain joins TRBV5-1 and TRBJ1-4; 11 bases match TRBD1. Per the germline V gene, CDR1 is SGHRS and CDR2 is YFSETQ. Losses at the gene ends were 7 bases for V and 8 bases for J; bases not matched to a gene: 13. CDR3 length: 16 amino acids.